The 10 T cell receptor beta chains below come from one sample, sequenced in a study of breast tumors, draining lymph nodes, adjacent tissues. Samples came from axillary lymph nodes draining the breast cancer. TCRdb fed the multiplex PCR reads into MiXCR, producing one record per CDR3 protein. This table holds about 230,000 distinct CDR3 sequences, less than 40% found once. The sequenced sample consisted of axillary lymph node tissue. The receptors here all came from a female donor with breast cancer. Some clones in this sample may be carry-over from other donors' samples.

The chain is built from TRBV7-9 and TRBJ1-4; D uncertain. Per the germline V gene, CDR1 is SEHNR and CDR2 is FQNEAQ (reference sequence). This CDR3 comprises 14 residues. Trimming removed 7 bases from V and 4 bases from J, with 13 bases in between. The CDR3 region has the DNA TGTGCCAGCAACACCGACACTCTTAATGAAAAACTGTTTTTT. It translates to CASNTDTLNEKLFF.

This clonotype was observed at least ten times. CDR3 sequence (DNA): TGTGCCAGCAGTCATTTGGCGGGAGGAGGAGAGACCCAGTACTTC. Protein sequence: CASSHLAGGGETQYF. V is TRBV9 and J is TRBJ2-5, with 8 bases that match TRBD2. Germline CDR1 is SGDLS and CDR2 is YYNGEE. The CDR3 has 15 amino acids. V was pared by 5 bases and J by 4 bases, with 10 bases of the junction left unmatched.

Points on this clonotype: Being one base from a much bigger clone, this may be a read error. This rearrangement joins TRBV5-1 to TRBJ2-7; perhaps TRBD2 as D (7 bases). This CDR3 is 16 amino acids long. V was shortened by 0 bases and J by 2 bases, with 15 bases between the two germline ends. Germline loops: CDR1 SGHRS, CDR2 YFSETQ. CDR3 in amino acids: CASSLGWGGSAYEQYF. The CDR3 DNA reads as TGCGCCAGCAGCTTGGGGTGGGGGGGCAGCGCCTACGAGCAGTACTTC.

This clonotype showed up just a few times. A much more abundant neighbour one base away suggests this may be a read error. No conserved phenylalanine or tryptophan is present at the end of the CDR3, so a read error is the likely explanation. The J gene is TRBJ2-1, the V gene TRBV19; TRBD1 or TRBD2 may be the D gene (5 bases each). CDR1 and CDR2 from the germline V gene are LNHDA and SQIVND (reference sequence). Deletions cut 6 bases from V and 3 bases from J, with 18 bases between. This CDR3 is 16 amino acids long. The CDR3 protein is CASSPGRGEGYNEQFS. The CDR3 bases are TGTGCCAGTAGCCCCGGCAGAGGGGAAGGCTACAATGAGCAGTTCTCC.

V and J are TRBV2 and TRBJ1-2, with D uncertain. CDR3 length: 14 residues. Per the germline V gene, CDR1 is SNHLY and CDR2 is FYNNEI. Deletions cut 6 bases from V and 3 bases from J, with 14 bases between. In nucleotides, the CDR3 is TGTGCCAGCAGGCCCGAGGTATCCGACTATGGCTACACCTTC. It encodes CASRPEVSDYGYTF.

There are many counts of this clonotype. The chain has TRBV4-2 and TRBJ2-3; 8 bases map to TRBD2. CDR3 length: 18 amino acids. Germline-derived CDR1 and CDR2 are LGHNA and YNFKEQ. The V gene end was trimmed by 1 base and the J gene end by 3 bases; junction bases not matched to a gene: 12. The CDR3: CASSQVYLSGRSTDTQYF. The CDR3, as DNA: TGTGCCAGCAGCCAAGTATATTTGAGCGGGAGAAGTACAGATACGCAGTATTTT.

Comments on this clonotype: A much larger clone lies a single base off, so this may be a read error. J is TRBJ2-1 and V is TRBV11-1; unclear D gene. The length of the CDR3 is 19 residues. Germline-derived CDR1 and CDR2 are SGHAT and FQDESV (reference sequence). CDR3 amino acids: CASSLKVGQRVKRNNEQVF. For the CDR3, the DNA is TGTGCCAGCAGCTTAAAGGTTGGGCAGAGAGTTAAAAGGAACAATGAGCAGGTCTTC.

At least ten counts were recorded for this clonotype. The rearrangement uses TRBV4-3 and TRBJ2-1; D tentatively fits TRBD1 or TRBD2 (6 bases each). V shed 1 base and J shed 9 bases, with 16 bases lying between them. The CDR3 loop spans 15 amino acids. Germline-derived CDR1 and CDR2 are LGHNA and YSLEER. The CDR3 spells CASSQGTGAPSEQFF. In DNA, the CDR3 is TGCGCCAGCAGCCAAGGGACGGGGGCCCCGAGTGAGCAGTTCTTC.

V usage is TRBV7-8 and J usage is TRBJ2-6; D remains unclear. The CDR3 has 13 amino acids. Germline V gene sequence: CDR1 SGHVS, CDR2 FQNEAQ. Trimming took off 5 bases at V and 4 bases at J, with 6 bases between the two ends. In DNA form, the CDR3 reads TGTGCCAGCAGCCTAATCGGGGCCAACGTCCTGACTTTC. Its translation is CASSLIGANVLTF.

There are many counts of this clonotype. This chain links TRBV5-1 with TRBJ2-1, with D perhaps matching TRBD1 (5 bases). This CDR3 has 15 amino acids. Trimming shortened V by 4 bases and J by 4 bases, and 15 bases separated the two germline ends. Germline V gene lookup returns CDR1 SGHRS and CDR2 YFSETQ. CDR3 loop: CASSPVSGIYNEQFF. The DNA for the CDR3 is TGCGCCAGCAGCCCCGTTTCAGGGATTTACAATGAGCAGTTCTTC.